The 13 T cell receptor beta chains presented below share a single source sample, sequenced in a study of siplizumab effects on memory and regulatory T cells (dated by TCRdb to between 2018 and 2021). Library preparation was by the immunoSEQ multiplex PCR assay. As stored in TCRdb, this immuneACCESS dataset retains in-frame rearrangements with V and J assigned. A fraction of the clones does not appear; measured against another copy, unresolved V genes explain less than half of the discrepancy, and the remainder lacks a known reason. Recorded for this sample are about 82,000 clones; about 87% of them occurred a single time. The top ten clonotypes cover 1.5% of the sample. Sequencing input: Tregs sorted from blood. Receptors originate from a human donor in good health.

This rearrangement joins TRBV5-1 to TRBJ1-3, with TRBD1 matching over 7 bases. Trimming at V came to 3 bases and at J to 8 bases, leaving 8 bases not matched to a gene. Germline values: CDR1 SGHRS, CDR2 YFSETQ. This CDR3 comprises 14 residues. As DNA, the CDR3 is TGCGCCAGCAGCTCCGGGACAGTTGGGGACACCATATATTTT. As protein: CASSSGTVGDTIYF.

This chain joins TRBV6-6 and TRBJ2-3, with TRBD2 identical over 7 bases. Trimming cost V 0 bases and J 14 bases; bases outside gene matches: 8. Germline CDR1 and CDR2: MNHNY and SVGAGI (reference sequence). This CDR3 is built from 13 residues. The CDR3 here is CASSYSYETSTYF. DNA of the CDR3: TGTGCCAGCAGTTACTCTTATGAGACTAGCACGTATTTT.

This rearrangement joins TRBV6-4 to TRBJ1-2; D might be TRBD1 (5 bases). This CDR3 is built from 13 residues. CDR1 and CDR2 from the germline V gene are MRHNA and SNTAGT. V lost 3 bases, J lost 5 bases, and 10 bases lay in between. CDR3 DNA: TGTGCCAGCAGTGAGGGGGGAAGATATGGCTACACCTTC. Translating gives CASSEGGRYGYTF.

In its sample, this clone was seen once. The chain employs TRBV2 and TRBJ2-7; D is tentatively TRBD1 or TRBD2 (5 bases each). V was clipped by 8 bases and J by 3 bases, with 20 bases between them. This CDR3 spans 15 amino acids. Per germline, CDR1 SNHLY and CDR2 FYNNEI. Here the CDR3 DNA reads TGTGCCAGCGGAGACAGCCTAGCCCTTCTCTACGAGCAGTACTTC. This translates into CASGDSLALLYEQYF.

This chain connects TRBV2 to TRBJ2-7; TRBD2 matches 9 bases. The V gene end was trimmed by 7 bases and the J gene end by 5 bases; junction bases not matched to a gene: 6. The CDR3 sequence is 13 residues long. CDR1 and CDR2 (germline): SNHLY, FYNNEI. The CDR3 DNA sequence: TGTGCCAGCACGGTAGCGGGGGTCAACGAGCAGTACTTC. Translating it yields CASTVAGVNEQYF.

On this clone: One junction end disagrees with the germline gene, perhaps due to a read error. The chain is built from TRBV7-9 and TRBJ1-2; a possible D gene is TRBD1 (6 bases). The germline V gene has CDR1 SEHNR and CDR2 FQNEAQ (reference sequence). The CDR3 length is 12 residues. CDR3 sequence: CASSFGVQGLFF. DNA of the CDR3: TGTGCCAGCAGCTTCGGGGTACAGGGTCTCTTCTTC.

V and J are TRBV20-1 and TRBJ1-1; D remains ambiguous. V was clipped by 5 bases and J by 7 bases, with 11 bases between them. The CDR3 consists of 11 residues. Per the germline V gene, CDR1 is DFQATT and CDR2 is SNEGSKA (reference sequence). The CDR3 sequence is CSAGDGSEAFF. The CDR3 DNA sequence: TGCAGTGCTGGCGACGGAAGTGAAGCTTTCTTT.

This sequence joins TRBV7-2 and TRBJ1-5, with D tentatively TRBD1 (6 bases). In germline, CDR1 is SGHTA, CDR2 FQGNSA. CDR3 size: 14 residues. Trimming removed 1 base at V and 9 bases at J, with 13 bases between. CDR3 sequence (DNA): TGTGCCAGCAGCTTAGGCAGGGGCGGTTCGCCCCAGCATTTT. Its protein is CASSLGRGGSPQHF.

The CDR3 DNA reads TGTGCCAGTAAGGGGGGGTCGAGTGGCTACACCTTC. Translation: CASKGGSSGYTF. The chain combines TRBV19 with TRBJ1-2; maybe TRBD1 (6 bases). Trimming shortened V by 7 bases and J by 7 bases, and 13 bases separated the two germline ends. Per the germline V gene, CDR1 is LNHDA and CDR2 is SQIVND (reference sequence). The CDR3 loop spans 12 amino acids.

This chain joins TRBV27 and TRBJ2-7; 7 positions match TRBD1. The CDR3 contains 15 residues. J lost 0 bases, V lost 3 bases, and 5 bases had no gene match. Germline CDR1 MNHEY, CDR2 SMNVEV (reference sequence). The CDR3 sequence: CASSFLGTVSYEQYF. CDR3 nucleotide sequence: TGTGCCAGCAGTTTCCTAGGGACAGTCTCCTACGAGCAGTACTTC.

The V call is TRBV7-2, the J call TRBJ2-1; D possibly corresponds to TRBD1 (6 bases). This CDR3 is 15 amino acids long. Deletions cut 5 bases from V and 8 bases from J, with 19 bases between. Germline CDR1 is SGHTA and CDR2 is FQGNSA. The CDR3 sequence: CASSPSGVHRDEQFF. In nucleotides, the CDR3 is TGTGCCAGCAGCCCCTCAGGGGTTCATAGGGATGAGCAGTTCTTC.

The chain links TRBV14 to TRBJ1-4; no reliable D call. CDR1 is SGHDN and CDR2 is FVKESK in the germline V gene. The ends were cut back, 5 bases at V and 7 bases at J, with 20 bases in the middle. The CDR3 spans 16 residues. CDR3 sequence (DNA): TGTGCCAGCAGCTCCAACGGCGAGAAGGGTAGTGAAAAACTGTTTTTT. It yields the protein CASSSNGEKGSEKLFF.

V is TRBV19 and J is TRBJ1-5, with 9 nucleotides matching TRBD1. V trimming: 5 bases; J trimming: 2 bases; junction bases outside the gene matches: 7. Germline lookup yields CDR1 LNHDA and CDR2 SQIVND (reference sequence). The CDR3 sequence is 16 residues long. The chain's CDR3 is CASSPTDRGGNQPQHF. The DNA for the CDR3 is TGTGCCAGTAGTCCCACTGACAGGGGGGGCAATCAGCCCCAGCATTTT.